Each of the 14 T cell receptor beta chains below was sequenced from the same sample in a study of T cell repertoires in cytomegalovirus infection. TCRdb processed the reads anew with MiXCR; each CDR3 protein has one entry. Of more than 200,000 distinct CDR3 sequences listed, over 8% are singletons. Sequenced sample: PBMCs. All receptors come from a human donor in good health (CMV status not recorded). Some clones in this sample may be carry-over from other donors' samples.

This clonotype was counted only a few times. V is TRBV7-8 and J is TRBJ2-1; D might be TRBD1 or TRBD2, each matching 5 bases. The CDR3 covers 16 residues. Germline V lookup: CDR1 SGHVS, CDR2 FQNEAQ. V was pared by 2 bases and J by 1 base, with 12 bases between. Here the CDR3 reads CASSLKRGPSYNEQFF. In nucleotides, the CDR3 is TGTGCCAGCAGCTTAAAAAGGGGACCTTCCTACAATGAGCAGTTCTTC.

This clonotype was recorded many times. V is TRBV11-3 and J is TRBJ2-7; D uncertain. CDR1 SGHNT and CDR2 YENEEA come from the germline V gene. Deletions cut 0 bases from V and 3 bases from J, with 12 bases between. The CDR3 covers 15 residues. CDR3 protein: CASSLDLLLRYEQYF. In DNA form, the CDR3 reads TGTGCCAGCAGCTTAGATTTACTTCTGCGCTACGAGCAGTACTTC.

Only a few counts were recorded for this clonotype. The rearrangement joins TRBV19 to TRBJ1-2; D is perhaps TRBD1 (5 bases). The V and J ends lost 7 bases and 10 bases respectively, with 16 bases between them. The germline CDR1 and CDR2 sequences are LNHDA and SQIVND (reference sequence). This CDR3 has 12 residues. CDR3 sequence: CASTRQGSDYTF. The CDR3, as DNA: TGTGCCAGTACCCGGCAGGGATCCGACTACACCTTC.

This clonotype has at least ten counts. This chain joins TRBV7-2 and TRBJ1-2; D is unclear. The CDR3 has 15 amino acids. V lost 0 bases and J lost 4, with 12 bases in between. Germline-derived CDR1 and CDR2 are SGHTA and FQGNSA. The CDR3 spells CASSLARAFGYGYTF. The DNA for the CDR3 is TGTGCCAGCAGCTTAGCACGGGCTTTCGGCTATGGCTACACCTTC.

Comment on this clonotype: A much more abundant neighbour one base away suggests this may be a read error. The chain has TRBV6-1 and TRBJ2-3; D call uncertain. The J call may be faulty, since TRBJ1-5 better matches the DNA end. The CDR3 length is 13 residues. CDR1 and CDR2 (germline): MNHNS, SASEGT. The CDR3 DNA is TGTGCCAGCAGAGCTGCCTGGGCAGATACGCAGCATTTT. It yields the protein CASRAAWADTQHF.

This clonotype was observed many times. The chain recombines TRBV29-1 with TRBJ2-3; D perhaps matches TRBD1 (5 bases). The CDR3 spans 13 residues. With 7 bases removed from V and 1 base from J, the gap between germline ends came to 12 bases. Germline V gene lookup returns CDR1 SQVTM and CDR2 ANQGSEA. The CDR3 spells CSGVVGGTDTQYF. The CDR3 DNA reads TGCAGCGGAGTGGTAGGGGGCACAGATACGCAGTATTTT.

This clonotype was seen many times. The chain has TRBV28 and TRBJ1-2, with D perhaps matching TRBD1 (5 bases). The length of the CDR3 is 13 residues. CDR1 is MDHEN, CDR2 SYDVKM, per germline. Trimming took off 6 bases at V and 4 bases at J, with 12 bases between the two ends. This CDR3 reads CASRPGSLYGYTF. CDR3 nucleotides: TGTGCCAGCAGACCAGGGAGTCTCTATGGCTACACCTTC.

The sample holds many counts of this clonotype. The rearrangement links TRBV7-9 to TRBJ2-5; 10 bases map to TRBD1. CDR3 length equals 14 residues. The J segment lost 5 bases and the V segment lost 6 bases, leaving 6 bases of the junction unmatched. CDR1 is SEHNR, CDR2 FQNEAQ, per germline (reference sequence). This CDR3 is CASRPTGGGETQYF. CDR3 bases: TGTGCCAGCAGACCGACAGGGGGCGGGGAGACCCAGTACTTC. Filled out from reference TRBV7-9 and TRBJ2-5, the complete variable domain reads DTGVSQNPRHKITKRGQNVTFRCDPISEHNRLYWYRQTLGQGPEFLTYFQNEAQLEKSRLLSDRFSAERPKGSFSTLEIQRTEQGDSAMYLCASRPTGGGETQYFGPGTRLLVL.

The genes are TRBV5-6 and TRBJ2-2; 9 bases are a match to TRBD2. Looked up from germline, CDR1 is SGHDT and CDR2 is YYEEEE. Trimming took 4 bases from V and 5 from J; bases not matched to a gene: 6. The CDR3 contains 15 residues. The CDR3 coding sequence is TGTGCCAGCAGCCGTAGCGGGAGAGTAACCGGGGAGCTGTTTTTT. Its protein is CASSRSGRVTGELFF.

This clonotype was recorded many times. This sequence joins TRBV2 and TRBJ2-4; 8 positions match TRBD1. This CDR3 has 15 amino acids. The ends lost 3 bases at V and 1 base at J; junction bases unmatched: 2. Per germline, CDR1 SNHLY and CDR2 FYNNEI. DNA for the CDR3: TGTGCCAGCAGTGACAGGGGGCTGGCCAAAAACATTCAGTACTTC. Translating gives CASSDRGLAKNIQYF.

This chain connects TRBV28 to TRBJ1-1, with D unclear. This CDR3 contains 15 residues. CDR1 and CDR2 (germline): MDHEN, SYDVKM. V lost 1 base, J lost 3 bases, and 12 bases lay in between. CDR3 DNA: TGTGCCAGCAGTTTATCCGGGGAATGGGACACTGAAGCTTTCTTT. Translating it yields CASSLSGEWDTEAFF.

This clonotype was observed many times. CDR3 sequence reads: CASSLAAENQPQHF. In DNA, the CDR3 is TGTGCCAGCAGCTTAGCAGCAGAGAATCAGCCCCAGCATTTT. The chain recombines TRBV7-2 with TRBJ1-5; no clear D gene. CDR1 and CDR2 from the germline V gene are SGHTA and FQGNSA. V dropped 0 bases and J dropped 4 bases, with 7 bases sitting between them. This CDR3 spans 14 amino acids.

The CDR3 protein is CSVEGGTGANVLTF. DNA of the CDR3: TGCAGCGTTGAGGGGGGAACTGGGGCCAACGTCCTGACTTTC. The chain couples TRBV29-1 to TRBJ2-6, with TRBD2 as a possible D gene (6 bases). The germline V and J ends were trimmed by 3 bases and 2 bases, with 8 bases remaining between them. The CDR3 spans 14 residues. Germline V gene data show CDR1 as SQVTM and CDR2 as ANQGSEA.

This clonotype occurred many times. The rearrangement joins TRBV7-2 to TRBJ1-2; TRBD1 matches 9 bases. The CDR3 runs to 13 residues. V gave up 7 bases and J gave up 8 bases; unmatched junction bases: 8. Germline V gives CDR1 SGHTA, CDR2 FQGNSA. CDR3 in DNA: TGTGCCAGCAACAATCCGACAGGGGGAGGCTACACCTTC. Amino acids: CASNNPTGGGYTF. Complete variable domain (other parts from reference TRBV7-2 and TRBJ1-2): GAGVSQSPSNKVTEKGKDVELRCDPISGHTALYWYRQSLGQGLEFLIYFQGNSAPDKSGLPSDRFSAERTGGSVSTLTIQRTQQEDSAVYLCASNNPTGGGYTFGSGTRLTVV.